This T cell receptor (beta chain) was found in a study of T cells in Graves' hyperthyroidism and ophthalmopathy. About the study: The authors collected peripheral blood at initial diagnosis, before any treatment.

Notes on the study in general: From stable hyperthyroidism, ophthalmopathy was separated by a 13 V-J model. Clonotypes that were expanded in thyroid above 0.001 mostly appeared in blood too.

CDR1 is SGHVS and CDR2 is FQNEAQ in the germline V gene. V was trimmed by 0 bases and J by 2 bases, leaving 16 bases between them. There are 17 residues in the CDR3. TCR beta CDR3 regions were amplified from RNA transcripts. HTBI primers were employed in a first-round RT-PCR of the TCR CDR3. TCRdb redid the calling of the multiplex PCR reads with MiXCR, one entry per CDR3 protein. Of fewer than 600,000 distinct CDR3 sequences listed, 12% to 15% are singletons. A note on this clonotype: Its cognate antigen is unknown.

This clonotype was sampled from a woman aged 35 to 49 with Graves' hyperthyroidism. Source material: blood. The genes are TRBV7-8 and TRBJ2-5; D is tentatively TRBD1 or TRBD2 (5 bases each). DNA for the CDR3: TGTGCCAGCAGCTTAGCGGGGGTTGGCAGGCCGCAAGAGACCCAGTACTTC. This sequence encodes CASSLAGVGRPQETQYF.